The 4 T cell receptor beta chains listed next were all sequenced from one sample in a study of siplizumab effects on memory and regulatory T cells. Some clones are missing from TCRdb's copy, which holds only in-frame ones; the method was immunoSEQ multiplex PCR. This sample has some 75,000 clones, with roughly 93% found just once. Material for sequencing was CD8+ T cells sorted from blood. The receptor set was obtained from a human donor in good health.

CDR3 DNA sequence: TGTGCCAGCAGTTTAGGGTTAGGGTTAGTAGTTGAGCAGTTCTTC. This sequence encodes CASSLGLGLVVEQFF. The gene calls are TRBV27 and TRBJ2-1; D not certain. The CDR3 spans 15 residues. Germline values: CDR1 MNHEY, CDR2 SMNVEV (reference sequence). V lost 2 bases and J lost 9, with 17 bases in between.

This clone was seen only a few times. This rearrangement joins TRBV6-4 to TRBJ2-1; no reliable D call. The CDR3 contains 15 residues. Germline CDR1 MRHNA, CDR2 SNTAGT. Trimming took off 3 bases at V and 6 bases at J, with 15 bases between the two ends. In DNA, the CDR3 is TGTGCCAGCAGTGAAGCGCCTAGTCAGTCCAATGAGCAGTTCTTC. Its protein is CASSEAPSQSNEQFF.

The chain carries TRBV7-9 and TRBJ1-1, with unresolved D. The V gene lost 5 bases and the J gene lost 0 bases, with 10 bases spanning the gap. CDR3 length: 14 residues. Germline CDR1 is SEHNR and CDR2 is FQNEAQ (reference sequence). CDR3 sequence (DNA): TGTGCCAGCAGCCCGGACGCCCTGAACACTGAAGCTTTCTTT. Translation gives CASSPDALNTEAFF.

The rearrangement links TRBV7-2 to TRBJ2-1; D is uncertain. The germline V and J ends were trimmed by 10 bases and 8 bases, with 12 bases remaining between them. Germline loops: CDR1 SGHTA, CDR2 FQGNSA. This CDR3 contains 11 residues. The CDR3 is CAIPRPDEQFF. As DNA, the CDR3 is TGTGCCATTCCCCGGCCCGATGAGCAGTTCTTC.